Detailed here is one T cell receptor beta chain. This specimen belongs to a study of blood T cell repertoires in COVID-19. Study overall: Italy, Spain and the United States were the sources of the convalescent and acute COVID-19 samples. In each case, the material was cDNA or gDNA derived from T cells, B-cell-depleted T cells, or PBMCs.

In the original analysis: The assay estimated nucleated cells by amplifying reference gene primers. Clones were sequenced by immunoSEQ multiplex PCR, and TCRdb holds only the in-frame ones, with some missing. The DNA was the basis for D and trimming; V, J and clone size are from that table. The sample lists roughly 200,000 clones; roughly 88% were seen once. Germline CDR1 and CDR2: MNHEY and SMNVEV (reference sequence). Trimming took 6 bases from V and 8 from J, leaving 19 bases between them. The length of the CDR3 is 15 residues. This sequence was found in a human donor with active or convalescent COVID-19. The donor label of this sample is uncertain. The V and J genes are TRBV27 and TRBJ1-4; D unclear. The sequencing sample was made of peripheral blood. CDR3 amino acids: CASSRSQFLGEKLFF. The CDR3 coding sequence is TGTGCCAGCAGCCGGTCACAGTTCCTTGGCGAAAAACTGTTTTTT.